This T cell receptor (beta chain) derives from a study of blood T cell repertoires in COVID-19. Study at large: The cDNA or gDNA used as material had been derived from T cells, B-cell-depleted T cells, or PBMCs.

The V end was cut by 2 bases, the J end by 2 bases, with 17 bases between. CDR3 length: 17 amino acids. Germline V gene lookup returns CDR1 SEHNR and CDR2 FQNEAQ (reference sequence). As originally analysed: Nucleated cell number was recorded as an estimate derived from reference gene primer amplification. The assay was immunoSEQ multiplex PCR, and TCRdb's table has in-frame clones only and misses some. That table supplies the V and J calls and clone size; D and trimming were determined from the DNA. Found here are approximately 130,000 clones, 75% to 90% of them singletons; the top ten hold around 4%.

The sample was peripheral blood. This TCR derives from a human donor in a cohort sampled during active COVID-19. This chain joins TRBV7-9 and TRBJ2-3; weak D call: TRBD2 (6 bases). CDR3 in DNA: TGTGCCAGCAGCTTACTCCCGGGCGGGATGATCACAGATACGCAGTATTTT. Amino acids: CASSLLPGGMITDTQYF.